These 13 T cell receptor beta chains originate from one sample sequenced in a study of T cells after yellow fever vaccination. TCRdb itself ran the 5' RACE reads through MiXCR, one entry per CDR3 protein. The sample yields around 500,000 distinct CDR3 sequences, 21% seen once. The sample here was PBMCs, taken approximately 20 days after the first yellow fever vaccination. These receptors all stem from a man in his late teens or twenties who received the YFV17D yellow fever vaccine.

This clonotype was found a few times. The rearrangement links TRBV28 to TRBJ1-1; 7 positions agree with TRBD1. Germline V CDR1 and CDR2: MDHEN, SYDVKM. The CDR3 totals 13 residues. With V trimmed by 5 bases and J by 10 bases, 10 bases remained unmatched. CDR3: CASSLQGLVGAFF. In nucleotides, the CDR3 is TGTGCCAGCAGTCTACAGGGGCTCGTAGGAGCTTTCTTT.

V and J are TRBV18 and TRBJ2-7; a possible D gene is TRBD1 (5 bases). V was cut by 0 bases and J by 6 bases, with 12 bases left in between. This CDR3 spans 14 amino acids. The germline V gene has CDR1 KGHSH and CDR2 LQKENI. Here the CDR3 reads CASSPPTRVLEQYF. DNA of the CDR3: TGTGCCAGCTCACCACCTACCAGGGTCCTCGAGCAGTACTTC.

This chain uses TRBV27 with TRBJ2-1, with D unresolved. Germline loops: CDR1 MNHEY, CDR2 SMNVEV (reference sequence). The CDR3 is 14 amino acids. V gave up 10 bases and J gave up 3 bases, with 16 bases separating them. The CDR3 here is CATMVWQSYNEQFF. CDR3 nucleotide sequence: TGTGCCACCATGGTCTGGCAGAGCTACAATGAGCAGTTCTTC.

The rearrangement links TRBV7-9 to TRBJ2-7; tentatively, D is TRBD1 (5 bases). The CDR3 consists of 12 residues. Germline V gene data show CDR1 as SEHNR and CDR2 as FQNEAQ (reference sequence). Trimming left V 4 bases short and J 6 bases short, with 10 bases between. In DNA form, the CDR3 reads TGTGCCAGCAGCTCGACAGTATCCGAGCAGTACTTC. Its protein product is CASSSTVSEQYF. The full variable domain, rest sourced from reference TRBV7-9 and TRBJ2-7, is DTGVSQNPRHKITKRGQNVTFRCDPISEHNRLYWYRQTLGQGPEFLTYFQNEAQLEKSRLLSDRFSAERPKGSFSTLEIQRTEQGDSAMYLCASSSTVSEQYFGPGTRLTVT.

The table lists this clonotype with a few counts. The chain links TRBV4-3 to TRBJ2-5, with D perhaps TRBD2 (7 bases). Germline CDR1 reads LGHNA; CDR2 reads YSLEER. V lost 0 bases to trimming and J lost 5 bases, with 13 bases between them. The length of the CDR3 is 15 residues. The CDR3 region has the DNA TGCGCCAGCAGCCAAGAGGGGGGGCGGGGGGAGACCCAGTACTTC. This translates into CASSQEGGRGETQYF.

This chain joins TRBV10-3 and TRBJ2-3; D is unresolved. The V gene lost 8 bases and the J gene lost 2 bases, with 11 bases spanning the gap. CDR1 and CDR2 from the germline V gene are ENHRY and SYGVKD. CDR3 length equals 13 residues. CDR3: CAILGQNTDTQYF. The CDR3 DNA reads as TGTGCCATCTTAGGTCAGAACACAGATACGCAGTATTTT.

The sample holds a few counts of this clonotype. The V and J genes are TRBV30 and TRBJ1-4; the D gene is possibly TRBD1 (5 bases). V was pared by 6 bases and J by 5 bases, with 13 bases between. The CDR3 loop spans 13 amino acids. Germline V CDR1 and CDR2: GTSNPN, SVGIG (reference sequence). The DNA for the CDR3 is TGTGCCTGCCTAGACAGAGGAAATGAAAAACTGTTTTTT. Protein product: CACLDRGNEKLFF.

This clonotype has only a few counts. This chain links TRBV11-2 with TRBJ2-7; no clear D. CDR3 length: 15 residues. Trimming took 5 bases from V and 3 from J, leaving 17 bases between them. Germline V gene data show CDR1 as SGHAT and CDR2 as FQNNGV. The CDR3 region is CASSDTLGSSYEQYF. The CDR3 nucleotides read TGTGCCAGCAGCGACACTCTAGGTTCAAGCTACGAGCAGTACTTC. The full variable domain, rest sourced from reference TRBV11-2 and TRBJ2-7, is EAGVAQSPRYKIIEKRQSVAFWCNPISGHATLYWYQQILGQGPKLLIQFQNNGVVDDSQLPKDRFSAERLKGVDSTLKIQPAKLEDSAVYLCASSDTLGSSYEQYFGPGTRLTVT.

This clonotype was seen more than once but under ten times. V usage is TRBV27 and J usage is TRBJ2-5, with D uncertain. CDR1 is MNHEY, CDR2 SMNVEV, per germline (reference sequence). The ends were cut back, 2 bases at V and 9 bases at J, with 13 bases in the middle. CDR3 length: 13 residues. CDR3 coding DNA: TGTGCCAGCAGTTTAGGTCGACTTTCGGCCCAGTACTTC. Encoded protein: CASSLGRLSAQYF.

The CDR3 reads CASSLGGTADNEQFF. The CDR3 coding sequence is TGCGCCAGCAGCTTGGGCGGGACAGCGGACAATGAGCAGTTCTTC. This sequence joins TRBV5-1 and TRBJ2-1; tentative D call: TRBD1 (7 bases). The germline CDR1 and CDR2 sequences are SGHRS and YFSETQ. CDR3 length equals 15 residues. The V gene lost 0 bases and the J gene lost 5 bases, with 12 bases spanning the gap.

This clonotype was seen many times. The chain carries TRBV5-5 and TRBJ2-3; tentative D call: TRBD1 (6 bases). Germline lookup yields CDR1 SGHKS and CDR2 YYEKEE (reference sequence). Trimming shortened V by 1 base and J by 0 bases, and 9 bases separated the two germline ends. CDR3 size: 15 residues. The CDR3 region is CASSLSGVSTDTQYF. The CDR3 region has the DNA TGTGCCAGCAGCTTGTCAGGGGTTAGCACAGATACGCAGTATTTT.

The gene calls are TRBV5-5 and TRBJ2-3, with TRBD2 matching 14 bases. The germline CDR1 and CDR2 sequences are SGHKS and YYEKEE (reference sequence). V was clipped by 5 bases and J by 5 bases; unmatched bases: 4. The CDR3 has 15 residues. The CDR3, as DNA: TGTGCCAGCAGGCCGACTAGCGGGGGGGGAGATACGCAGTATTTT. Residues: CASRPTSGGGDTQYF.

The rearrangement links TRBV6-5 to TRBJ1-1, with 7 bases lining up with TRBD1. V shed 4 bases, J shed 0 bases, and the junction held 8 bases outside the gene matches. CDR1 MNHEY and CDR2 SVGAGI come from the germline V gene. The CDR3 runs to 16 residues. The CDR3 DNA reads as TGTGCCAGCAGTTGGGGGCAGGGGGTCATGAACACTGAAGCTTTCTTT. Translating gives CASSWGQGVMNTEAFF.